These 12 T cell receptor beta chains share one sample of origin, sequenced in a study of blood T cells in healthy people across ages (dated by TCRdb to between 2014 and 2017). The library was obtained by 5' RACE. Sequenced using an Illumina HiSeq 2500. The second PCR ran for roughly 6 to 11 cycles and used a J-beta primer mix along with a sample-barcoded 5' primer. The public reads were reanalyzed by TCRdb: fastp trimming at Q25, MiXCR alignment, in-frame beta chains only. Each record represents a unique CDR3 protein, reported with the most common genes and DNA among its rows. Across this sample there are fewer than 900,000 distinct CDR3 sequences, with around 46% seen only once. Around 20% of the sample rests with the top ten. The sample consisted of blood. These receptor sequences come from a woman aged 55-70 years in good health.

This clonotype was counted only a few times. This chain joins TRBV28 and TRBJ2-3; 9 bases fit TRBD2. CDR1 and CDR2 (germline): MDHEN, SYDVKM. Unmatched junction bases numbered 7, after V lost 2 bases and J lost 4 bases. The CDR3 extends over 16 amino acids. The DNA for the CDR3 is TGTGCCAGCAGTTTAGGTTGGGTAGCGGGGGCAGATACGCAGTATTTT. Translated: CASSLGWVAGADTQYF.

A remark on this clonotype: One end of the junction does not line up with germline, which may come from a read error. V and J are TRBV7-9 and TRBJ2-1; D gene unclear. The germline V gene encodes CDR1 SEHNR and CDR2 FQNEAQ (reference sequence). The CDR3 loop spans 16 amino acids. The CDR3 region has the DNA TGTGCCAGCAGCTTAGCTGGCAGGAGCTCCTACAAGGAGCAGTTCTTC. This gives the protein CASSLAGRSSYKEQFF.

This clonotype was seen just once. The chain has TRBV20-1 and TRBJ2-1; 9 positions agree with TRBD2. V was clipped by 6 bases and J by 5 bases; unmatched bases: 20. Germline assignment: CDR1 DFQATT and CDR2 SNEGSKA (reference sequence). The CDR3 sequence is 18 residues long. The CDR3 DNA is TGCAGTGCCGATTCGACTAGCGGACTCGCGGACATTAACAATGAGCAGTTCTTC. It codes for CSADSTSGLADINNEQFF.

In nucleotides, the CDR3 is TGTGCCAGCTCACCTGACCGTCCCGTAGATACGCAGTATTTT. As protein: CASSPDRPVDTQYF. The gene calls are TRBV18 and TRBJ2-3; D gene unclear. Per germline, CDR1 KGHSH and CDR2 LQKENI. V was trimmed by 3 bases and J by 5 bases, leaving 12 bases between them. This CDR3 region has 14 residues.

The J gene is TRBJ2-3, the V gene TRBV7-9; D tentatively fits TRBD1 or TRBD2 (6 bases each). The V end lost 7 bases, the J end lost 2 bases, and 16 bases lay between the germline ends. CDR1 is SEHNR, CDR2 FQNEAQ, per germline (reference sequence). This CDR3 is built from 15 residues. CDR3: CASKRGALFTDTQYF. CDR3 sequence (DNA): TGTGCCAGCAAGAGGGGGGCCCTATTCACAGATACGCAGTATTTT. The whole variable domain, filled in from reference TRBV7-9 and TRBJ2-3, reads DTGVSQNPRHKITKRGQNVTFRCDPISEHNRLYWYRQTLGQGPEFLTYFQNEAQLEKSRLLSDRFSAERPKGSFSTLEIQRTEQGDSAMYLCASKRGALFTDTQYFGPGTRLTVL.

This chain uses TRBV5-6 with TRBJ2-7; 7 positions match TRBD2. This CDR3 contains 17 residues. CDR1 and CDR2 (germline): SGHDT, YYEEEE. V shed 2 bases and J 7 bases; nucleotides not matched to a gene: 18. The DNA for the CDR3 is TGTGCCAGCAGCTTTAGGAGCGGGATGCACTGGGGCAATGAGCAGTACTTC. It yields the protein CASSFRSGMHWGNEQYF.

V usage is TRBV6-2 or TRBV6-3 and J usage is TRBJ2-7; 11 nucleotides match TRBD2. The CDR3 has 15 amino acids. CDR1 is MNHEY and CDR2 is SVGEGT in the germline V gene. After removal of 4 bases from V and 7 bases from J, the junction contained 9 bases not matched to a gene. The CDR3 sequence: CASSFIAGGYNEQYF. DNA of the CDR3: TGTGCCAGCAGTTTCATAGCGGGAGGGTACAATGAGCAGTACTTC.

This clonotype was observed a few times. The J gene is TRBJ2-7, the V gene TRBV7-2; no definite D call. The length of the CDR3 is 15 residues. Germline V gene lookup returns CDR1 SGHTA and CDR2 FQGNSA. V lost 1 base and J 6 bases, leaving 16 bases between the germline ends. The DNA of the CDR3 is TGTGCCAGCAGCTTAGAAGTTCGTCAGCACATCGAGCAGTACTTC. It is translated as CASSLEVRQHIEQYF.

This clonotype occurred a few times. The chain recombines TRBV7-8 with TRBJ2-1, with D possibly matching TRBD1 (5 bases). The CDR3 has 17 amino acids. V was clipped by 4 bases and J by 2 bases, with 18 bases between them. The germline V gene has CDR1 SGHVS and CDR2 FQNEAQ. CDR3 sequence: CASSSKPDRITYNEQFF. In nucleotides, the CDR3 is TGTGCCAGCAGCTCCAAACCAGACAGAATAACCTACAATGAGCAGTTCTTC. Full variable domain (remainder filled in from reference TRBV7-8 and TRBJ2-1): GAGVSQSPRYKVAKRGQDVALRCDPISGHVSLFWYQQALGQGPEFLTYFQNEAQLDKSGLPSDRFFAERPEGSVSTLKIQRTQQEDSAVYLCASSSKPDRITYNEQFFGPGTRLTVL.

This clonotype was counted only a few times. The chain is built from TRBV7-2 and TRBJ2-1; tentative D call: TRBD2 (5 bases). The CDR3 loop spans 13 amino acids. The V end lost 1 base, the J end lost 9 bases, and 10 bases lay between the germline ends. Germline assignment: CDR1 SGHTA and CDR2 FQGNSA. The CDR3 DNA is TGTGCCAGCAGCTTAGGGGGTGAGGGTGAGCAGTTCTTC. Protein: CASSLGGEGEQFF. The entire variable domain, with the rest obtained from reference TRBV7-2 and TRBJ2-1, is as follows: GAGVSQSPSNKVTEKGKDVELRCDPISGHTALYWYRQSLGQGLEFLIYFQGNSAPDKSGLPSDRFSAERTGGSVSTLTIQRTQQEDSAVYLCASSLGGEGEQFFGPGTRLTVL.

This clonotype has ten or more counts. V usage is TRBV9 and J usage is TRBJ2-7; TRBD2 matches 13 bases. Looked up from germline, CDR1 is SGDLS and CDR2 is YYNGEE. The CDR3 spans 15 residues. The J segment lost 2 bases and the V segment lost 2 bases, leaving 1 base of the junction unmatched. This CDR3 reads CASSVGTSGTYEQYF. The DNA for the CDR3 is TGTGCCAGCAGCGTCGGGACTAGCGGGACCTACGAGCAGTACTTC. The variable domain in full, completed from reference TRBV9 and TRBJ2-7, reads DSGVTQTPKHLITATGQRVTLRCSPRSGDLSVYWYQQSLDQGLQFLIQYYNGEERAKGNILERFSAQQFPDLHSELNLSSLELGDSALYFCASSVGTSGTYEQYFGPGTRLTVT.

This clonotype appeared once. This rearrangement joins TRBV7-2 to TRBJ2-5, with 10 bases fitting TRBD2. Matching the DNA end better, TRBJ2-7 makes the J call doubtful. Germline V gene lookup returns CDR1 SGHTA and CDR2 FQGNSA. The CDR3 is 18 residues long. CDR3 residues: CTSSLVGGEPSGGYEQYF. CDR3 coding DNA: TGTACCAGCAGCTTGGTAGGGGGCGAACCTAGCGGGGGCTACGAGCAGTACTTC.